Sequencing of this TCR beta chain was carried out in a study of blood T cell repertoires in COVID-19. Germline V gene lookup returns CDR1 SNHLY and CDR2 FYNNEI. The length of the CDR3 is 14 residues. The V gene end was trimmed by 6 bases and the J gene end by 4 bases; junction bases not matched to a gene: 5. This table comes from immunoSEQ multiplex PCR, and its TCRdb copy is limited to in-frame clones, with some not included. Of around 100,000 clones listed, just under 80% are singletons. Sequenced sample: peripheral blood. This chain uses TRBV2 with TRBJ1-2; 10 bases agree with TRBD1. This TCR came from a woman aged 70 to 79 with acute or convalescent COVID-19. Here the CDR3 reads CASRGQGDIYGYTF. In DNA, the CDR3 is TGTGCCAGCAGAGGACAGGGGGATATCTATGGCTACACCTTC.